A single sample is the source of the 14 T cell receptor beta chains below, sequenced in a study of CD8+CD57+ T cells in acquired aplastic anemia. Template material for TCR beta VDJ and CDR3 profiling consisted of genomic DNA. One entry per CDR3 protein results from TCRdb running MiXCR on the reads. The data hold a few hundred thousand distinct CDR3 sequences, with under 80% observed a single time. Specimen: sorted CD4+, CD8+, or CD8+CD57+ T cells (not recorded which) from PBMCs. These receptors were obtained from a human donor in good health, serving as a control.

This clonotype was seen at least ten times. This sequence joins TRBV5-8 and TRBJ2-7; 7 nucleotides agree with TRBD2. This CDR3 region has 13 residues. Germline assignment: CDR1 SGHTS and CDR2 YDEGEE. The J segment lost 1 base and the V segment lost 7 bases, leaving 5 bases of the junction unmatched. The CDR3 protein is CASARGGSYEQYF. CDR3 nucleotide sequence: TGTGCCAGCGCGAGGGGAGGGTCCTACGAGCAGTACTTC.

The chain uses TRBV6-4 and TRBJ2-2, with unresolved D. Germline V gene data show CDR1 as MRHNA and CDR2 as SNTAGT. Trimming took 5 bases from V and 4 from J, leaving 8 bases between them. This CDR3 spans 13 amino acids. DNA for the CDR3: TGTGCCAGCAGTCCTAGTGGCACCGGGGAGCTGTTTTTT. This codes for CASSPSGTGELFF.

On this clonotype: Relative to the germline gene, one junction end is altered; a read error may explain this. The rearrangement links TRBV7-3 to TRBJ2-1; TRBD1 is a possible D gene (5 bases). CDR1 SGHTA and CDR2 FQGTGA come from the germline V gene. The CDR3 consists of 13 residues. The DNA for the CDR3 is TGTGCCAGCAGCACGGAACAGGTTAATGGCCACACCTTC. Its translation: CASSTEQVNGHTF.

On this clonotype: The CDR3 does not end in the conserved phenylalanine or tryptophan, so this is likely a read error. The V and J genes are TRBV19 and TRBJ2-7; D may match TRBD1 or TRBD2 (5 bases each). CDR1 and CDR2 (germline): LNHDA, SQIVND (reference sequence). The CDR3 is 11 residues long. The CDR3 sequence: CACRGTHEQYL. As DNA, the CDR3 is TGTGCCTGTAGAGGGACCCACGAGCAGTACCTC.

This clonotype was observed many times. The chain has TRBV11-2 and TRBJ2-7; 10 positions match TRBD2. There are 14 residues in the CDR3. The V segment lost 7 bases and the J segment 3 bases; nucleotides outside the gene matches: 6. From germline, CDR1 is SGHAT and CDR2 FQNNGV. The CDR3 here is CASKSGGVHYEQYF. For the CDR3, the DNA is TGTGCCAGCAAAAGCGGGGGGGTACACTACGAGCAGTACTTC.

The chain employs TRBV2 and TRBJ1-5; no firm D call. Germline CDR1 SNHLY, CDR2 FYNNEI. V was clipped by 5 bases and J by 7 bases, with 6 bases between them. The CDR3 is 11 residues long. This CDR3 reads CASSIKQPQHF. The CDR3 nucleotides are TGTGCCAGCAGTATAAAACAGCCCCAGCATTTT.

The chain employs TRBV18 and TRBJ1-1; D unresolved. Germline CDR1 reads KGHSH; CDR2 reads LQKENI. CDR3 size: 14 residues. The V gene lost 2 bases and the J gene lost 5 bases, with 12 bases spanning the gap. In DNA form, the CDR3 reads TGTGCCAGCTCACCAAATTCGGAGAGGACTGAAGCTTTCTTT. This codes for CASSPNSERTEAFF.

This clonotype was recorded once. The chain employs TRBV4-1 and TRBJ2-1, with TRBD1 identical over 8 bases. The germline CDR1 and CDR2 sequences are MGHRA and YSYEKL. The CDR3 has 17 amino acids. Unmatched junction bases numbered 7, after V lost 2 bases and J lost 1 base. The DNA for the CDR3 is TGCGCCAGCAGCCAACTAATAACAGGGGGATCCTACAATGAGCAGTTCTTC. This sequence encodes CASSQLITGGSYNEQFF.

This clonotype was counted ten times or more. The genes are TRBV7-2 and TRBJ2-1; tentative D call: TRBD2 (7 bases). The germline V gene has CDR1 SGHTA and CDR2 FQGNSA. Trimming took off 1 base at V and 2 bases at J, with 9 bases between the two ends. The CDR3 contains 15 residues. This CDR3 is CASSLGGGAYNEQFF. In DNA form, the CDR3 reads TGTGCCAGCAGCTTAGGAGGGGGGGCCTACAATGAGCAGTTCTTC. Filled out from reference TRBV7-2 and TRBJ2-1, the complete variable domain reads GAGVSQSPSNKVTEKGKDVELRCDPISGHTALYWYRQSLGQGLEFLIYFQGNSAPDKSGLPSDRFSAERTGGSVSTLTIQRTQQEDSAVYLCASSLGGGAYNEQFFGPGTRLTVL.

In this sample, this clonotype turned up many times. The genes are TRBV27 and TRBJ2-7; 12 bases fit TRBD2. Per germline, CDR1 MNHEY and CDR2 SMNVEV (reference sequence). This CDR3 is built from 15 residues. Trimming at V came to 6 bases and at J to 5 bases, leaving 8 bases not matched to a gene. The CDR3 nucleotides read TGTGCCAGCAGACGAGGGACTAGCGGGCAGAACGAGCAGTACTTC. Translated, it gives CASRRGTSGQNEQYF.

Note on this clonotype: The CDR3 does not end in the conserved phenylalanine or tryptophan, so this is likely a read error. The DNA is left out, because the CDR3 cannot be placed on it with certainty; the CDR3 is given as TCRdb lists it. The rearrangement links TRBV7-9 to TRBJ1-2; the D segment call TRBD1 is taken from the table without a DNA check. The germline CDR1 and CDR2 sequences are SEHNR and FQNEAQ (reference sequence). The CDR3 adds up to 13 amino acids, both ends counted. The CDR3 sequence: CASSPRGPLNTEA.

This clonotype was counted once. V is TRBV6-2 or TRBV6-3 and J is TRBJ1-5; 9 bases are shared with TRBD1. The V gene end was trimmed by 7 bases and the J gene end by 2 bases; junction bases not matched to a gene: 6. The CDR3 covers 15 residues. Germline CDR1 is MNHEY and CDR2 is SVGEGT. The CDR3 DNA reads TGTGCCAGCATTGGACAGGGGAGCGGCAATCAGCCCCAGCATTTT. Its translation: CASIGQGSGNQPQHF.

This clonotype came up many times. The V and J genes are TRBV2 and TRBJ1-2; D gene uncertain. V gave up 3 bases and J gave up 4 bases, with 9 bases separating them. Germline CDR1 is SNHLY and CDR2 is FYNNEI. The CDR3 consists of 13 residues. The DNA for the CDR3 is TGTGCCAGCAGTGACGGTGCCAGCTATGGCTACACCTTC. Its protein is CASSDGASYGYTF.

The chain joins TRBV7-9 to TRBJ1-2; 9 bases are a match to TRBD1. This CDR3 comprises 14 residues. With V trimmed by 5 bases and J by 6 bases, 7 bases remained unmatched. Germline CDR1 is SEHNR and CDR2 is FQNEAQ (reference sequence). The CDR3 nucleotides are TGTGCCAGCAGCAGCGGGACAGGGAATGATGGCTACACCTTC. Its protein product is CASSSGTGNDGYTF.